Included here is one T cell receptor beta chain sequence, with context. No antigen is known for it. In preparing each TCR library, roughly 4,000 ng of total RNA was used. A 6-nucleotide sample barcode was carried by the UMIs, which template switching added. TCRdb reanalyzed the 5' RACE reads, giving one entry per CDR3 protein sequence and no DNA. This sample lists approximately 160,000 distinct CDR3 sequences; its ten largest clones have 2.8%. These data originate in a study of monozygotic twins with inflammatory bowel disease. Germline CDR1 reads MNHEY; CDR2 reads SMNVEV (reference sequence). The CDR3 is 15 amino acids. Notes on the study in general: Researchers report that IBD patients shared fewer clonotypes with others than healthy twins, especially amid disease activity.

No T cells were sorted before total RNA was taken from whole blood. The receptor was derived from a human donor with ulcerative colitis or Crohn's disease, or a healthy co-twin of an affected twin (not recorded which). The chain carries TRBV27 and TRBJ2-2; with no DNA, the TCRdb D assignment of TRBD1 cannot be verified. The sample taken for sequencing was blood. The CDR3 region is CASRGRGRGTGELFF.